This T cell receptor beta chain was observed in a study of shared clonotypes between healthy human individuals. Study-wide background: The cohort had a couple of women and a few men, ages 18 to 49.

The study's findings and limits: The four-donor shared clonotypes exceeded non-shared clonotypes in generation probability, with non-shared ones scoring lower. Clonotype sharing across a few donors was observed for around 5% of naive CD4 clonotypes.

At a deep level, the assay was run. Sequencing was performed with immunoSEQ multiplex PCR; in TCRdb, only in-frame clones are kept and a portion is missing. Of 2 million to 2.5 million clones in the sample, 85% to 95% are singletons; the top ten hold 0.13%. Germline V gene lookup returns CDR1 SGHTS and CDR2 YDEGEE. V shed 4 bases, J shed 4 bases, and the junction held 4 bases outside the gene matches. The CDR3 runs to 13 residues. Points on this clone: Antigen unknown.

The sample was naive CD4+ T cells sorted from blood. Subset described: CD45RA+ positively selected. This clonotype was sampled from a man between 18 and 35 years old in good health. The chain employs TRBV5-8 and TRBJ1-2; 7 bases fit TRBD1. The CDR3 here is CASSPDRAYGYTF. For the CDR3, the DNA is TGTGCCAGCAGCCCTGACAGGGCCTATGGCTACACCTTC. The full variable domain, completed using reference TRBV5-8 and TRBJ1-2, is EAGVTQSPTHLIKTRGQQATLRCSPISGHTSVYWYQQALGLGLQFLLWYDEGEERNRGNFPPRFSGRQFPNYSSELNVNALELEDSALYLCASSPDRAYGYTFGSGTRLTVV.